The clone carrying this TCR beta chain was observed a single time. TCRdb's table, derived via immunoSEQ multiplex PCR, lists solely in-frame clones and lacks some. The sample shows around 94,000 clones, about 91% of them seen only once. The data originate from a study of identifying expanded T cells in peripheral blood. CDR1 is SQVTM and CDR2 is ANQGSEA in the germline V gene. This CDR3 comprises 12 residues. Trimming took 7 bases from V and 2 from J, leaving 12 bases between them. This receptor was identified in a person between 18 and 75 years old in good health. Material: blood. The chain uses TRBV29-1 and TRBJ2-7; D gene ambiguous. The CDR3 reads CSGSDGAYEQYF. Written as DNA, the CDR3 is TGCAGCGGGTCGGACGGAGCCTACGAGCAGTACTTC.